A single sample is the source of the 19 T cell receptor beta chains below, sequenced in a study of CD8 T cells in ankylosing spondylitis. TCRdb re-called the 5' RACE reads through MiXCR, storing one row per CDR3 protein. The data show about 360,000 distinct CDR3 sequences, 20% to 25% seen once. Sequencing was done on a sample of blood, either unsorted or a sorted T cell fraction (not recorded which). The receptors originated from a male donor with ankylosing spondylitis or in good health (not recorded which).

The genes are TRBV7-8 and TRBJ2-5; no firm D call. Germline V gene data show CDR1 as SGHVS and CDR2 as FQNEAQ. V was cut by 4 bases and J by 2 bases, with 20 bases left in between. This CDR3 has 17 amino acids. Written as DNA, the CDR3 is TGTGCCAGCAGCTCCTACCCGCTGACGGGTCATCAAGAGACCCAGTACTTC. This codes for CASSSYPLTGHQETQYF.

There are many counts of this clonotype. The genes are TRBV12-3 or TRBV12-4 and TRBJ2-7; D unresolved. The CDR3 has 13 amino acids. Trimming pared 1 base from V and 2 bases from J, leaving 6 bases between. The CDR3 coding sequence is TGTGCCAGCAGTTTAGGGAGTACCTACGAGCAGTACTTC. Protein sequence: CASSLGSTYEQYF.

J is TRBJ2-1 and V is TRBV10-2, with TRBD2 matching over 10 bases. The CDR3 runs 16 residues. Trimming took 0 bases from V and 7 from J; bases not matched to a gene: 6. CDR1 and CDR2 (germline): WSHSY, SAAADI. CDR3 DNA: TGCGCCAGCAGTGAGTCAGGAGCGGGGGGGGAGAATGAGCAGTTCTTC. Residues: CASSESGAGGENEQFF.

Only a few counts were recorded for this clonotype. The V and J genes are TRBV20-1 and TRBJ2-7, with unresolved D. The CDR3 is 15 residues long. Germline V gene sequence: CDR1 DFQATT, CDR2 SNEGSKA (reference sequence). V was shortened by 0 bases and J by 6 bases, with 18 bases between the two germline ends. The CDR3 loop is CSARDLNGLYVEQYF. In DNA, the CDR3 is TGCAGTGCTAGAGATCTCAACGGGTTATATGTCGAGCAGTACTTC.

The chain is built from TRBV5-1 and TRBJ1-4; D possibly corresponds to TRBD1 (5 bases). The V end was cut by 4 bases, the J end by 8 bases, with 18 bases between. The CDR3 is 15 amino acids. Germline loops: CDR1 SGHRS, CDR2 YFSETQ. CDR3 sequence: CASSHSGGVREKLFF. CDR3 nucleotides: TGCGCCAGCAGCCACTCCGGAGGGGTGCGGGAAAAACTGTTTTTT.

The chain employs TRBV3-1 and TRBJ2-7, with D tentatively TRBD2 (5 bases). Per the germline V gene, CDR1 is LGHDT and CDR2 is YNNKEL (reference sequence). V lost 0 bases and J 0 bases, leaving 12 bases between the germline ends. The CDR3 extends over 16 amino acids. CDR3 nucleotide sequence: TGTGCCAGCAGCCAAGATAGGAGCGGATCCTCCTACGAGCAGTACTTC. Translated: CASSQDRSGSSYEQYF.

The chain joins TRBV5-1 to TRBJ2-5; TRBD2 matches at 13 bases. The V gene's germline CDR1 is SGHRS and CDR2 YFSETQ. CDR3 length: 15 amino acids. After removal of 4 bases from V and 5 bases from J, the junction contained 5 bases not matched to a gene. The CDR3 sequence is CASSRQTSGGETQYF. The CDR3 nucleotides are TGCGCCAGCAGCCGACAGACTAGCGGGGGGGAGACCCAGTACTTC.

This clonotype was counted between two and nine times. V and J are TRBV20-1 and TRBJ1-5; 8 positions match TRBD1. Losses at the gene ends were 3 bases for V and 4 bases for J; bases not matched to a gene: 8. The germline V gene has CDR1 DFQATT and CDR2 SNEGSKA (reference sequence). The CDR3 is 15 amino acids. CDR3 in amino acids: CSARAGQGGNQPQHF. CDR3 sequence (DNA): TGCAGTGCTAGGGCTGGACAGGGCGGAAATCAGCCCCAGCATTTT.

This clonotype has just a few counts. The rearrangement joins TRBV30 to TRBJ2-3, with TRBD2 identical over 7 bases. Germline values: CDR1 GTSNPN, CDR2 SVGIG (reference sequence). The CDR3 has 14 amino acids. V was pared by 2 bases and J by 2 bases, with 4 bases of the junction left unmatched. The CDR3: CAWSSGAFTDTQYF. CDR3 nucleotide sequence: TGTGCCTGGAGTAGCGGGGCCTTCACAGATACGCAGTATTTT.

The sample holds many counts of this clonotype. The CDR3 DNA sequence: TGCGCCAGCAGCTGGGGACGTAACCAAGAGACCCAGTACTTC. Translating it yields CASSWGRNQETQYF. The chain recombines TRBV5-1 with TRBJ2-5, with D perhaps being TRBD1 or TRBD2 (5 bases each). The V gene lost 3 bases and the J gene lost 0 bases, with 9 bases spanning the gap. The CDR3 totals 14 residues. CDR1 is SGHRS and CDR2 is YFSETQ in the germline V gene.

The chain recombines TRBV9 with TRBJ2-7; the D is unclear. Germline-derived CDR1 and CDR2 are SGDLS and YYNGEE. V shed 0 bases and J shed 0 bases, with 10 bases lying between them. There are 15 residues in the CDR3. CDR3 in amino acids: CASSVAPASSYEQYF. The CDR3 DNA sequence: TGTGCCAGCAGCGTAGCTCCGGCGAGCTCCTACGAGCAGTACTTC.

This chain uses TRBV11-2 with TRBJ2-7, with D possibly matching TRBD1 (6 bases). CDR3 length equals 14 residues. V dropped 7 bases and J dropped 2 bases, with 15 bases sitting between them. Germline V CDR1 and CDR2: SGHAT, FQNNGV. The CDR3 nucleotides are TGTGCCAGCACCCCGACCACAGGGACCTACGAGCAGTACTTC. Translating gives CASTPTTGTYEQYF.

The chain joins TRBV4-1 to TRBJ2-7, with 8 bases fitting TRBD1. The V gene's germline CDR1 is MGHRA and CDR2 YSYEKL. J lost 6 bases, V lost 1 base, and 8 bases had no gene match. The CDR3 totals 15 residues. Here the CDR3 reads CASSQVQGAISEQYF. The CDR3 nucleotides are TGCGCCAGCAGCCAAGTGCAGGGGGCGATATCCGAGCAGTACTTC.

The V gene is TRBV21-1, the J gene TRBJ2-2. TRBV21-1 is a listed pseudogene. The CDR3 spans 16 residues. CDR3: CASSKSFLRVTGELFF. Here the CDR3 DNA reads TGTGCCAGCAGCAAATCATTTCTAAGGGTCACCGGGGAGCTGTTTTTT.

CDR3 region: CASSPGGSAYNEQFF. The DNA of the CDR3 is TGTGCCAGCAGCCCCGGAGGAAGCGCCTACAATGAGCAGTTCTTC. This sequence joins TRBV9 and TRBJ2-1; a weak D match, TRBD2 (5 bases). V was trimmed by 4 bases and J by 2 bases, leaving 13 bases between them. Germline V gene sequence: CDR1 SGDLS, CDR2 YYNGEE. This CDR3 comprises 15 residues. The variable domain in full, with the rest retrieved from reference TRBV9 and TRBJ2-1, is DSGVTQTPKHLITATGQRVTLRCSPRSGDLSVYWYQQSLDQGLQFLIQYYNGEERAKGNILERFSAQQFPDLHSELNLSSLELGDSALYFCASSPGGSAYNEQFFGPGTRLTVL.

The chain employs TRBV2 and TRBJ2-7; TRBD2 matches 10 bases. J gave up 2 bases and V 4 bases, and 5 bases lay outside the gene matches. The germline gives CDR1 SNHLY, CDR2 FYNNEI. The CDR3 sequence is 15 residues long. DNA for the CDR3: TGTGCCAGCAGTGGTCTAGCGGGGGCCCCCTACGAGCAGTACTTC. Encoded protein: CASSGLAGAPYEQYF.

This clonotype has a handful of counts. The CDR3: CASSLAAAYYEQYF. CDR3 DNA sequence: TGCGCCAGCAGCTTGGCCGCGGCCTACTACGAGCAGTACTTC. The rearrangement uses TRBV5-1 and TRBJ2-7; D not certain. The CDR3 spans 14 residues. Germline CDR1 and CDR2: SGHRS and YFSETQ. The germline V and J ends were trimmed by 0 bases and 3 bases, with 10 bases remaining between them.

The V gene is TRBV9, the J gene TRBJ2-5, with a weak D call TRBD1 (8 bases). Trimming removed 3 bases from V and 5 bases from J, with 17 bases in between. The V gene's germline CDR1 is SGDLS and CDR2 YYNGEE. This CDR3 has 15 residues. Here the CDR3 reads CASSGKTGEGETQYF. In DNA form, the CDR3 reads TGTGCCAGCAGCGGCAAGACAGGGGAGGGGGAGACCCAGTACTTC.

V is TRBV25-1 and J is TRBJ2-3; D not resolved. V was clipped by 5 bases and J by 0 bases, with 15 bases between them. The CDR3 contains 16 residues. Germline values: CDR1 MGHDK, CDR2 SYGVNS. CDR3 DNA sequence: TGTGCCAGCAGTCCTAAAATTGGACCAAGCACAGATACGCAGTATTTT. Translating gives CASSPKIGPSTDTQYF.